These 14 T cell receptor beta chains were all obtained from the same sample, sequenced in a study of blood T cell repertoires in COVID-19. The protocol was immunoSEQ multiplex PCR, while the TCRdb copy is restricted to in-frame clones and leaves out a portion. The sample lists fewer than 300,000 clones; about four fifths were seen once. Input material: peripheral blood. The receptor set was obtained from a man older than 75 with acute or convalescent COVID-19.

The chain has TRBV24-1 and TRBJ2-5; 7 bases match TRBD1. Trimming removed 2 bases from V and 5 bases from J; junction bases left unmatched: 7. Per germline, CDR1 KGHDR and CDR2 SFDVKD. CDR3 length: 15 amino acids. CDR3 DNA sequence: TGTGCCACCAGTGATTCCCGACAGGGAGACGAGACCCAGTACTTC. Protein: CATSDSRQGDETQYF.

The gene calls are TRBV28 and TRBJ2-7; 7 nucleotides match TRBD1. This CDR3 is 12 amino acids long. The V segment lost 5 bases and the J segment 6 bases; nucleotides outside the gene matches: 4. Germline CDR1 is MDHEN and CDR2 is SYDVKM. For the CDR3, the DNA is TGTGCCAGCAGTACCGACAGGGTCGAGCAGTACTTC. Its translation: CASSTDRVEQYF.

The chain combines TRBV10-2 with TRBJ1-4, with D tentatively TRBD1 (5 bases). Germline CDR1 reads WSHSY; CDR2 reads SAAADI. The CDR3 has 13 amino acids. Between the trimmed V and J ends, which lost 4 bases and 6 bases, there was a span of 9 bases. CDR3 nucleotide sequence: TGCGCCAGCAGTGGACAGAGCGATGAAAAACTGTTTTTT. Its translation is CASSGQSDEKLFF.

V usage is TRBV4-1 and J usage is TRBJ1-6; D is unresolved. The CDR3 spans 14 residues. CDR1 is MGHRA, CDR2 YSYEKL, per germline. V was pared by 0 bases and J by 2 bases, with 2 bases between. CDR3 region: CASSQDTYNSPLHF. The CDR3 bases are TGCGCCAGCAGCCAAGATACCTATAATTCACCCCTCCACTTT.

This rearrangement joins TRBV18 to TRBJ1-6; D remains unclear. The CDR3 has 16 amino acids. Germline-derived CDR1 and CDR2 are KGHSH and LQKENI. Trimming stripped 4 bases from V and 8 bases from J, with 18 bases between. CDR3 loop: CASSLVMGFGDSPLHF. CDR3 DNA sequence: TGTGCCAGCTCACTAGTTATGGGCTTTGGTGATTCACCCCTCCACTTT.

The rearrangement links TRBV28 to TRBJ1-1; unclear D gene. V was clipped by 5 bases and J by 0 bases, with 10 bases between them. This CDR3 comprises 14 residues. The germline CDR1 and CDR2 sequences are MDHEN and SYDVKM. Here the CDR3 reads CASSNLFLNTEAFF. The CDR3 nucleotides are TGTGCCAGCAGTAATTTGTTCTTGAACACTGAAGCTTTCTTT.

The chain uses TRBV3-1 (or the pseudogene TRBV3-2) and TRBJ1-2; 7 bases are shared with TRBD1. CDR3 length: 16 residues. Germline V lookup: CDR1 LGHDT, CDR2 YNNKEL (reference sequence). Trimming at V came to 0 bases and at J to 2 bases, leaving 6 bases not matched to a gene. The CDR3 DNA is TGTGCCAGCAGCCAAGATCCCGGGGGACAGAACTATGGCTACACCTTC. Protein: CASSQDPGGQNYGYTF.

The rearrangement joins TRBV27 to TRBJ2-1; unclear D gene. The CDR3 totals 15 residues. Trimming took 4 bases from V and 4 from J, leaving 14 bases between them. The germline CDR1 and CDR2 sequences are MNHEY and SMNVEV (reference sequence). The CDR3, as DNA: TGTGCCAGCAGTTATACTACCTTAAGATACAATGAGCAGTTCTTC. Translation gives CASSYTTLRYNEQFF.

V and J are TRBV6-6 and TRBJ1-1; 7 bases are a match to TRBD1. V gave up 5 bases and J gave up 4 bases; unmatched junction bases: 13. This CDR3 has 16 amino acids. In germline, CDR1 is MNHNY, CDR2 SVGAGI (reference sequence). The CDR3 region is CASSDFRQGPRTEAFF. CDR3 DNA: TGTGCCAGCAGTGACTTTCGACAGGGTCCGCGCACTGAAGCTTTCTTT.

This clone was found once. CDR3 residues: CASNLAGTYEQYF. The CDR3 DNA follows: TGTGCCAGCAATCTAGCGGGAACCTACGAGCAGTACTTC. The chain couples TRBV5-4 to TRBJ2-7, with 9 bases lining up with TRBD2. The CDR3 loop spans 13 amino acids. V lost 6 bases, J lost 2 bases, and 3 bases stayed unmatched. Germline V gene sequence: CDR1 SGHNT, CDR2 YYREEE (reference sequence). Filled out from reference TRBV5-4 and TRBJ2-7, the complete variable domain reads ETGVTQSPTHLIKTRGQQVTLRCSSQSGHNTVSWYQQALGQGPQFIFQYYREEENGRGNFPPRFSGLQFPNYSSELNVNALELDDSALYLCASNLAGTYEQYFGPGTRLTVT.

The chain combines TRBV6-5 with TRBJ2-7; TRBD2 matches at 15 bases. V was clipped by 8 bases and J by 1 base; unmatched bases: 3. Germline values: CDR1 MNHEY, CDR2 SVGAGI. The CDR3 covers 15 residues. CDR3 protein: CASQGTSGRSYEQYF. The CDR3 DNA sequence: TGTGCCAGCCAAGGGACTAGCGGGAGGTCCTACGAGCAGTACTTC.

The genes are TRBV2 and TRBJ1-4, with D possibly being TRBD1 (5 bases). The CDR3 runs to 16 residues. Trimming removed 0 bases from V and 8 bases from J, with 16 bases in between. The germline V gene has CDR1 SNHLY and CDR2 FYNNEI. The CDR3 loop is CASSEALGAGGEKLFF. Written as DNA, the CDR3 is TGTGCCAGCAGTGAAGCCCTAGGGGCCGGTGGGGAAAAACTGTTTTTT.

V usage is TRBV6-5 and J usage is TRBJ1-2; weak D call: TRBD1 (6 bases). Germline lookup yields CDR1 MNHEY and CDR2 SVGAGI. This CDR3 contains 14 residues. V lost 7 bases and J 3 bases, leaving 15 bases between the germline ends. CDR3 coding DNA: TGTGCCAGCAAAGGAACAGGGCGTGACTATGGCTACACCTTC. It translates to CASKGTGRDYGYTF.

The rearrangement joins TRBV7-9 to TRBJ2-7; 10 nucleotides line up with TRBD2. In germline, CDR1 is SEHNR, CDR2 FQNEAQ (reference sequence). Germline trimming cut 6 bases from V and 4 bases from J; bases unmatched to any gene: 3. The CDR3 loop spans 13 amino acids. CDR3 loop: CASSRTSGYEQYF. In DNA form, the CDR3 reads TGTGCCAGCAGTCGGACTAGCGGATACGAGCAGTACTTC.